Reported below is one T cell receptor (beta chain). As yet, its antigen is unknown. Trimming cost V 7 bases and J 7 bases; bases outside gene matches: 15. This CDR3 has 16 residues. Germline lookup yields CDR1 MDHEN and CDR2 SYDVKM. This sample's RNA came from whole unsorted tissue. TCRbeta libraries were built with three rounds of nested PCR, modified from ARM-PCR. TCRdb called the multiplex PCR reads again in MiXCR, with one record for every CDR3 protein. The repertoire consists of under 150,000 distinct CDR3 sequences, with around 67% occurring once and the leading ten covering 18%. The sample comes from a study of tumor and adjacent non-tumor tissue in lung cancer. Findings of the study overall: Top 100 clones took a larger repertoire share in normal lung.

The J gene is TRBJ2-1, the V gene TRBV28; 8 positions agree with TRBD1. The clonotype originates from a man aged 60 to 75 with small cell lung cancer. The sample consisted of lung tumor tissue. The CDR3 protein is CASNPPHRGCVNEQFF. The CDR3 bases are TGTGCCAGCAATCCGCCCCACAGGGGGTGCGTTAATGAGCAGTTCTTC.